Below, 5 T cell receptor beta chains from the same sample are listed, as sequenced in a study of T-cell memory formation after mild COVID-19. TCRdb independently ran MiXCR on the 5' RACE reads; one entry per CDR3 protein. The table records hundreds of thousands of distinct CDR3 sequences, approximately 19% of them present only once. Sequenced sample: PBMCs or a T cell subset sorted from them (not recorded which). The receptors originated from a man aged 18 to 35 who had mild COVID-19 (a few samples of this study predate the infection). Cell type and time point are not known.

This clonotype was detected only a few times. V usage is TRBV20-1 and J usage is TRBJ2-7, with D possibly matching TRBD2 (5 bases). CDR1 is DFQATT, CDR2 SNEGSKA, per germline (reference sequence). The CDR3 is 12 residues long. V shed 0 bases and J shed 12 bases, with 15 bases lying between them. In DNA form, the CDR3 reads TGCAGTGCTAGAGATCAGTCTTCCCGGGGGTACGTC. This sequence encodes CSARDQSSRGYV.

The gene calls are TRBV6-5 and TRBJ2-3, with no clear D. V gave up 0 bases and J gave up 4 bases, with 8 bases separating them. CDR1 and CDR2 (germline): MNHEY, SVGAGI. The CDR3 spans 14 residues. CDR3 residues: CASSYSRKADTQYF. The CDR3 region has the DNA TGTGCCAGCAGTTACTCGAGGAAGGCAGATACGCAGTATTTT.

This chain joins TRBV9 and TRBJ2-1; 7 nucleotides match TRBD1. V lost 3 bases, J lost 6 bases, and 9 bases stayed unmatched. CDR1 SGDLS and CDR2 YYNGEE come from the germline V gene. This CDR3 is 15 amino acids long. For the CDR3, the DNA is TGTGCCAGCAGCGCGACAGGGAGACAGGGCAATGAGCAGTTCTTC. It codes for CASSATGRQGNEQFF.

This clonotype was observed a handful of times. V is TRBV6-2 or TRBV6-3 and J is TRBJ2-1; D is possibly TRBD1 (5 bases). Trimming cost V 2 bases and J 11 bases, with 7 bases left between them. From germline, CDR1 is MNHEY and CDR2 SVGEGT. This CDR3 spans 11 amino acids. CDR3 sequence (DNA): TGTGCCAGCAGTTACGACAGCAAGCAGTTCTTC. This codes for CASSYDSKQFF.

The chain recombines TRBV12-3 or TRBV12-4 with TRBJ2-3, with 9 positions matching TRBD2. The CDR3 consists of 15 residues. The V gene end was trimmed by 5 bases and the J gene end by 4 bases; junction bases not matched to a gene: 7. CDR3 amino acids: CASSTLAGGADTQYF. CDR3 sequence (DNA): TGTGCCAGCAGTACCCTCGCGGGGGGGGCAGATACGCAGTATTTT.